This record covers a single TCR beta chain. Its target is not known. The sample comes from a study of cytomegalovirus exposure and HLA in healthy donors. 13 Jbeta primers and 60 Vbeta primers were used for the PCR. Some clones are missing from TCRdb's copy, which holds only in-frame ones; the method was immunoSEQ multiplex PCR. The sample holds around 160,000 clones, over 70% seen once. Study-wide points: Productive status was seen about 87% or about 30% of the time for most TCR beta V segments in an earlier analysis.

Sequencing input: PBMCs. The clonotype originates from a male donor in good health and CMV-seropositive.

The CDR3 is CASSEATQGSSPLHF. The CDR3 bases are TGTGCCAGCAGTGAAGCGACCCAGGGTAGTTCACCCCTCCACTTT. The chain carries TRBV2 and TRBJ1-6, with D possibly being TRBD1 (5 bases). Germline V gene data show CDR1 as SNHLY and CDR2 as FYNNEI. The CDR3 contains 15 residues. The V end lost 0 bases, the J end lost 9 bases, and 12 bases lay between the germline ends.